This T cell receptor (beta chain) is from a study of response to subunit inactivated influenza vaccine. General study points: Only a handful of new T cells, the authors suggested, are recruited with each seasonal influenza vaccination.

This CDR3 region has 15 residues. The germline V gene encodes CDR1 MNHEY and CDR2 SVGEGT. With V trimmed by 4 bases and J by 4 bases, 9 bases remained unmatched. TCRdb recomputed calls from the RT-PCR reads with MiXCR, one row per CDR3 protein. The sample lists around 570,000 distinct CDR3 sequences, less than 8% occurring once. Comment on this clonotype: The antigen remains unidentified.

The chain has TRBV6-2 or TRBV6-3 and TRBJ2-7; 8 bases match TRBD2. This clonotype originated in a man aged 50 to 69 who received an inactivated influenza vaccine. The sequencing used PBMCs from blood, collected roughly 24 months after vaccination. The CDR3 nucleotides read TGTGCCAGCAGTTCGTTGGAACGGGAGGGTTACGAGCAGTACTTC. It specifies CASSSLEREGYEQYF.